These T cell receptor beta chains were read from a single sample in a study of TIL therapy for anti-PD-1-resistant metastatic lung cancer. Clones were read by immunoSEQ multiplex PCR, and TCRdb kept only the in-frame ones, dropping some. This table has 55,000 to 70,000 clones, around 87% appearing once. The sample here was blood, taken at baseline. Receptor source: a person aged 25-85 years with non-small cell lung cancer. CDR3s include the opening cysteine and the closing phenylalanine or tryptophan. A D gene is named only where the DNA matches it firmly. Clone size is given for some rows only: seen once, a few or many times, or a class if the clone is expanded.

D,V,size,J,CDR3,DNA
NA,TRBV11-3,NA,TRBJ2-1,CASSLSGAYNEQFF,TGTGCCAGCAGCTTGAGTGGGGCTTACAATGAGCAGTTCTTC
TRBD1,TRBV27,NA,TRBJ1-1,CASSLSITGAEAFF,TGTGCCAGCAGTTTATCGATTACAGGGGCTGAAGCTTTCTTT
NA,TRBV11-2,NA,TRBJ2-1,CASTENPSSYNEQFF,TGTGCCAGTACTGAGAACCCGAGCTCCTACAATGAGCAGTTCTTC
NA,TRBV19,NA,TRBJ2-2,CASTPTRIVSGELFF,TGTGCCAGTACCCCGACTAGAATAGTTAGCGGGGAGCTGTTTTTT
NA,TRBV28,NA,TRBJ2-7,CASTRAPLRTSEQYF,TGTGCCAGCACCAGAGCCCCCCTAAGGACGTCCGAGCAGTACTTC
TRBD1,TRBV19,NA,TRBJ1-6,CASSATGGRSPLHF,TGTGCCAGTAGTGCAACAGGGGGACGTTCACCCCTCCACTTT
NA,TRBV21-1,NA,TRBJ2-3,CASSKGADAASTDTQYF,TGTGCCAGCAGCAAAGGCGCCGACGCTGCTAGCACAGATACGCAGTATTTT
TRBD2,TRBV10-3,once,TRBJ2-2,CAISESGGANTGELFF,TGTGCCATCAGTGAGTCCGGGGGGGCGAACACCGGGGAGCTGTTTTTT
TRBD2,TRBV3-1/TRBV3-2,NA,TRBJ2-3,CASSQGAGLARDTQYF,TGTGCCAGCAGCCAAGGGGCGGGACTAGCGCGAGATACGCAGTATTTT
TRBD1,TRBV27,NA,TRBJ2-3,CASSFEAGGLDDTQYF,TGTGCCAGCAGTTTTGAGGCAGGGGGCCTCGATGATACGCAGTATTTT